The clone carrying this T cell receptor beta chain was counted ten times or more. Its antigen is as yet unknown. The sample originates from a study of T-cell reconstitution after alpha-beta-depleted transplantation in children. Whole-study findings and limits: Some patients' high day-60 TCRbeta diversity was attributed to recipient cells surviving conditioning.

For TCRbeta, the library was prepared with unique molecular identifiers. Each CDR3 protein gets one entry after TCRdb re-called the PCR reads with MiXCR. Of approximately 500,000 distinct CDR3 sequences listed, 8% to 11% are singletons. Sequenced here: PBMCs, sampled before TCRalphabeta/CD19-depleted stem cell transplant. The receptor was isolated from a child aged 2-15 years with inherited bone marrow failure, due to receive a stem cell transplant.

DNA of the CDR3: TGTGCCAGCAGTTACTCGAGAGACAGGGGGATTGTGACCCAGTACTTC. It translates to CASSYSRDRGIVTQYF. This rearrangement joins TRBV6-5 to TRBJ2-5; 9 bases fit TRBD1. Germline V gene lookup returns CDR1 MNHEY and CDR2 SVGAGI. The CDR3 is made up of 16 amino acids. V lost 0 bases to trimming and J lost 7 bases; unmatched junction nucleotides: 9.